Detailed here is one T cell receptor (beta chain). This CDR3 contains 14 residues. CDR1 is SGHDT, CDR2 YYEEEE, per germline. Trimming shortened V by 4 bases and J by 5 bases, and 15 bases separated the two germline ends. This record belongs to a study of blood T cell repertoires in COVID-19. Overall study context: Some COVID-19 samples were acute and others convalescent; all came from the United States, Italy and Spain.

The repertoire was sequenced with immunoSEQ multiplex PCR; TCRdb's copy has only in-frame clones and lacks some. The sample has hundreds of thousands of clones; around 85% are singletons. The rearrangement uses TRBV5-6 and TRBJ2-5; D perhaps matches TRBD2 (7 bases). The sample consisted of peripheral blood. The receptor was derived from a woman between 18 and 29 years old with acute or convalescent COVID-19. The CDR3 bases are TGTGCCAGCAGCCACGGGGGGCCGGGCGAGACCCAGTACTTC. It is translated as CASSHGGPGETQYF.